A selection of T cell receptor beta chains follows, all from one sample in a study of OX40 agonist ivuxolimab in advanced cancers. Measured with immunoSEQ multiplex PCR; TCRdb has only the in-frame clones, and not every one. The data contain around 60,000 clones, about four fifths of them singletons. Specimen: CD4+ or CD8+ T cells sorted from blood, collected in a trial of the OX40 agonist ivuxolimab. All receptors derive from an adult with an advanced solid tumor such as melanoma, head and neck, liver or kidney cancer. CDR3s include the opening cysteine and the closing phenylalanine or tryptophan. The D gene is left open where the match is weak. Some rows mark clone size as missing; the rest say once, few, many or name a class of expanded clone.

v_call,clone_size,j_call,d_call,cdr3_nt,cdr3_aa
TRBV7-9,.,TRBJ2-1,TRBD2,TGTGCCAGCAGCTCCCTAGCGGAGTCCTACAATGAGCAGTTCTTC,CASSSLAESYNEQFF
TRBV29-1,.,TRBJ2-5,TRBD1,TGCAGCGTGCGGACAGGGCCAGAGACCCAGTACTTC,CSVRTGPETQYF
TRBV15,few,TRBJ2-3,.,TGTGCCACCAGGCAGCGGAGCACAGATACGCAGTATTTT,CATRQRSTDTQYF
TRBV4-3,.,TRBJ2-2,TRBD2,TGCGCCAGCGAGCGGGTGCTAGCGGGAGGCACCGGGGAGCTGTTTTTT,CASERVLAGGTGELFF
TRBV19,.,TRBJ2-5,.,TGTGCCAGTAGTTCCTCTGGGTTAAGGGAGACCCAGTACTTC,CASSSSGLRETQYF
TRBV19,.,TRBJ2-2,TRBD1,TGTGCCAGTAGTCCGTGGGACAGGGGTAACACCGGGGAGCTGTTTTTT,CASSPWDRGNTGELFF
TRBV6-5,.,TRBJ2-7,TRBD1,TGTGCCAGCAGTTACAAAGGCAGGGGGTACGAGCAGTACTTC,CASSYKGRGYEQYF
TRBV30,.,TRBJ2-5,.,TGTGCCTGCGATGGGGGCCGCGAGACCCAGTACTTC,CACDGGRETQYF
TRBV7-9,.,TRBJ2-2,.,TGTGCCAGCAGCCCTTTCACCGGGGAGCTGTTTTTT,CASSPFTGELFF
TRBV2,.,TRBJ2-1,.,TGTGCCAGCAGTGACGACCAGACAGGATCCCATGAGCAGTTCTTC,CASSDDQTGSHEQFF
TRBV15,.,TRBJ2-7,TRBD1,TGTGCCACCAGCGTTGGGACAGGGGGCTACGAGCAGTACTTC,CATSVGTGGYEQYF
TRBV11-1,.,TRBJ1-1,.,TGTGCCAGCAGGGAACCGGGACAAGCATGGGTTGGGGCTTTCTTT,CASREPGQAWVGAFF
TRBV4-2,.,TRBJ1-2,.,TGTGCCAGCAGCCAAGAAAGACGGCAGCTACTGACTAACTATGGCTACACCTTC,CASSQERRQLLTNYGYTF
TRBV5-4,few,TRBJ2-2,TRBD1,TGTGCCAGCAGCTTGACAGGGGACACCGGGGAGCTGTTTTTT,CASSLTGDTGELFF
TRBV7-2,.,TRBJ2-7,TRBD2,TGTGCCAGCAGCCCCCAGGTGGCGGGGGGCTCCTACGAGCAGTACTTC,CASSPQVAGGSYEQYF
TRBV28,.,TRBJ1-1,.,TGTGCCAGCAGTTTACTCCTAAATCCTATTATGAACACTGAAGCTTTCTTT,CASSLLLNPIMNTEAFF